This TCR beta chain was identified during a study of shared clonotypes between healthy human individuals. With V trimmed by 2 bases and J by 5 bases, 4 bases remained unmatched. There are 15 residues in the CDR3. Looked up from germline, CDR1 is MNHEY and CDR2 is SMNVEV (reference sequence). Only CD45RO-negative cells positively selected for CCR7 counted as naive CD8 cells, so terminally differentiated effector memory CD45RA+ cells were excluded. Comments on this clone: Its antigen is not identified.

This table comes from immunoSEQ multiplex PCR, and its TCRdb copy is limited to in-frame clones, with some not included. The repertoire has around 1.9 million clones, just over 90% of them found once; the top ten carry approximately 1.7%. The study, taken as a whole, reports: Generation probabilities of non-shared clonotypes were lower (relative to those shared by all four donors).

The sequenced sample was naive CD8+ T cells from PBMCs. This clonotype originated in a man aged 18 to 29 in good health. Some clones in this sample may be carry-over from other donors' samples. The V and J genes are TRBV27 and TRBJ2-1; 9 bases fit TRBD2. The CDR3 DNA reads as TGTGCCAGCAGTTTAATAGCGGGGGCACACAATGAGCAGTTCTTC. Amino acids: CASSLIAGAHNEQFF.